The present TCR beta chain was sequenced within a study of a mutant IDH1 vaccine in newly diagnosed glioma. Study-level information: Beginning 4-6 weeks after radiotherapy alone, or with temozolomide cycles, vaccination took place.

The CDR3 totals 16 residues. The germline CDR1 and CDR2 sequences are MGHRA and YSYEKL. V lost 0 bases and J lost 10; bases outside the gene matches: 8. Time point given: week 5, during vaccination. Mutant IDH1 20-mer peptide, at 300 ug, made up each vaccine dose, with topical imiquimod. Concerning this clone itself: Antigen specificity is unknown.

Clones were read by immunoSEQ multiplex PCR, and TCRdb kept only the in-frame ones, dropping some. The table includes roughly 40,000 clones, around 85% detected once. This sequence originates from a man in his forties with glioma. This chain uses TRBV4-1 with TRBJ1-6; 8 bases align to TRBD1. The specimen comprised PBMCs, sampled from a glioma patient whose treatment included an IDH1 peptide vaccine. In nucleotides, the CDR3 is TGCGCCAGCAGCCAAGATGGTCAGGGGGCAGGATCACCCCTCCACTTT. This translates into CASSQDGQGAGSPLHF.